This T cell receptor (beta chain) was recovered during a study of cytomegalovirus exposure and HLA in healthy donors. A note on this clone: Its antigen is not identified.

13 Jbeta primers and 60 Vbeta primers were used for the PCR. Clones were read by immunoSEQ multiplex PCR, and TCRdb kept only the in-frame ones, dropping some. The sample shows about 120,000 clones, 60% to 80% of them seen only once. Germline V gives CDR1 ENHRY, CDR2 SYGVKD. CDR3 size: 14 residues. The trim removed 10 bases at V and 1 base at J, leaving 6 bases unmatched. Study results and limitations: Some V segments could not be told apart, so they were left out, TRBV6-2 and TRBV6-3 among them.

Sequences were obtained from PBMCs. The rearrangement links TRBV10-3 to TRBJ1-3, with 8 bases that match TRBD1. The sequence was obtained from a man aged 30 to 39 in good health and CMV-seronegative. CDR3 sequence (DNA): TGTGCCACCGGACAGGGAACTTCTGGAAACACCATATATTTT. Residues: CATGQGTSGNTIYF.